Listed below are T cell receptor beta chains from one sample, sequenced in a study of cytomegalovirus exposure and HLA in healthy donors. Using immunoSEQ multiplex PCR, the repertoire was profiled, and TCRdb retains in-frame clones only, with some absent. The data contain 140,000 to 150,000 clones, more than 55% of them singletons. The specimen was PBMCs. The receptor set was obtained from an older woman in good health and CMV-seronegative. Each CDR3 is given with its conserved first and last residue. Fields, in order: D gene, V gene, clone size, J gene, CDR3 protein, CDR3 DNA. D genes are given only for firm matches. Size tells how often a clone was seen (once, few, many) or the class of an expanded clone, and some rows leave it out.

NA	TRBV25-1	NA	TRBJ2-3	CASSESGTDTQYF	TGTGCCAGCAGCGAAAGCGGGACAGATACGCAGTATTTT
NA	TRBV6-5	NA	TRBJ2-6	CASSYSRGGANVLTF	TGTGCCAGCAGTTACTCCAGGGGTGGGGCCAACGTCCTGACTTTC
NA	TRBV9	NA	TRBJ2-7	CASSVDDRRTYEQYF	TGTGCCAGCAGCGTAGACGACAGGCGTACCTACGAGCAGTACTTC
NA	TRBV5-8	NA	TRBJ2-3	CASSLLGGQYTQYF	TGTGCCAGCAGCTTACTCGGGGGGCAGTATACGCAGTATTTT
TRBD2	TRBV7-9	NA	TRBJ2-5	CASSFFSGRGLQETQYF	TGTGCCAGCAGCTTCTTCAGCGGGAGGGGGCTTCAAGAGACCCAGTACTTC
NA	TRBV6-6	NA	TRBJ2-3	CASSYFEGADTQYF	TGTGCCAGCAGTTACTTCGAGGGAGCAGATACGCAGTATTTT
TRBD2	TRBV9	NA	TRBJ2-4	CASSVEAGGRLENIQYF	TGTGCCAGCAGCGTAGAGGCGGGGGGGCGGTTGGAAAACATTCAGTACTTC
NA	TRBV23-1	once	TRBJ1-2	CASSQSRTANYGYTF	TGCGCCAGCAGTCAATCTCGGACAGCTAACTATGGCTACACCTTC
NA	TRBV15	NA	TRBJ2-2	CATKGQNTGELFF	TGTGCCACCAAGGGGCAGAACACCGGGGAGCTGTTTTTT
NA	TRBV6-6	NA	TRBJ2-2	CASRASPNTGELFF	TGTGCCAGCAGGGCCTCGCCGAACACCGGGGAGCTGTTTTTT
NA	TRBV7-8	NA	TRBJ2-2	CASSLDTRFTGELFF	TGTGCCAGCAGCTTAGATACGAGGTTCACCGGGGAGCTGTTTTTT
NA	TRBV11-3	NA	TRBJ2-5	CASSGPGETQYF	TGTGCCAGCAGCGGGCCGGGGGAGACCCAGTACTTC
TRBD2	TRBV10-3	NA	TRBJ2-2	CAIMASGGTGELFF	TGTGCCATCATGGCTAGCGGGGGAACCGGGGAGCTGTTTTTT
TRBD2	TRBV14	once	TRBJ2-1	CASSRSGGAYNEQFF	TGTGCCAGCAGCCGCAGCGGGGGGGCCTACAATGAGCAGTTCTTC
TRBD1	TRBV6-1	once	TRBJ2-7	CASSEARQGYEQYF	TGTGCCAGCAGTGAAGCTAGACAGGGCTACGAGCAGTACTTC
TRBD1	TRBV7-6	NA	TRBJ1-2	CASSLRTGLGYGYTF	TGTGCCAGCAGCCTCCGGACAGGGCTAGGCTATGGCTACACCTTC
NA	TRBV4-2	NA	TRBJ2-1	CASSQDAASEYNEQFF	TGTGCCAGCAGCCAAGACGCGGCTAGCGAGTACAATGAGCAGTTCTTC
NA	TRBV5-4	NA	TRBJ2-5	CASSLGVPRVGETQYF	TGTGCCAGCAGCTTGGGGGTCCCAAGAGTCGGGGAGACCCAGTACTTC
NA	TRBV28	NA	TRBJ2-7	CASSLYSTALYEQYF	TGTGCCAGCAGTTTATACAGTACGGCCCTCTACGAGCAGTACTTC
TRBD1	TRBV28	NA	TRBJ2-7	CASVGTGSSYEQYF	TGTGCCAGCGTTGGGACAGGGAGCTCCTACGAGCAGTACTTC
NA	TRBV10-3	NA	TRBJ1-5	CAISTALGNQPQHF	TGTGCCATTTCGACAGCCCTGGGCAATCAGCCCCAGCATTTT
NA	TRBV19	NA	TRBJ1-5	CASSNSRFNQPQHF	TGTGCCAGTAGTAATTCCCGTTTCAATCAGCCCCAGCATTTT
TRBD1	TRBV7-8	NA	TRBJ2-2	CASSSFGTGVDGELFF	TGTGCCAGCAGCTCGTTCGGGACAGGGGTGGACGGGGAGCTGTTTTTT
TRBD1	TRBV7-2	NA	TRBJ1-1	CASSFRTGGNTEAFF	TGTGCCAGCAGCTTCCGGACAGGGGGGAACACTGAAGCTTTCTTT
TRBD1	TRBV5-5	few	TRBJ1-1	CASSSLGAGGPTEAFF	TGTGCCAGCAGCTCGTTAGGGGCAGGGGGCCCCACTGAAGCTTTCTTT
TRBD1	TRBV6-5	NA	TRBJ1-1	CASSYRGTGRNTEAFF	TGTGCCAGCAGTTACCGGGGGACAGGGCGGAACACTGAAGCTTTCTTT
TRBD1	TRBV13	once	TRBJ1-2	CASSLKWTGSGYTF	TGTGCCAGCAGCTTAAAGTGGACAGGGTCTGGCTACACCTTC
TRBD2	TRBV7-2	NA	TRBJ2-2	CASSFWTSGGAGTGELFF	TGTGCCAGCAGCTTCTGGACTAGCGGGGGGGCGGGCACCGGGGAGCTGTTTTTT
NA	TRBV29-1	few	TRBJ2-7	CSGTDSQDYEQYF	TGCAGCGGCACGGACAGCCAGGACTACGAGCAGTACTTC
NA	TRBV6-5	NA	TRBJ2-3	CASRTPYADTQYF	TGTGCCAGCAGAACGCCCTATGCAGATACGCAGTATTTT
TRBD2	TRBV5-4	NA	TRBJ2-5	CASRQWGGETQYF	TGTGCCAGCAGGCAATGGGGGGGAGAGACCCAGTACTTC
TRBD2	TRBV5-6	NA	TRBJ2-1	CASSAGTRFNEQFF	TGTGCCAGCAGCGCCGGGACTAGGTTTAATGAGCAGTTCTTC
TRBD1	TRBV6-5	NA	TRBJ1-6	CATHRGGNSPLHF	TGTGCCACACACAGGGGGGGAAATTCACCCCTCCACTTT
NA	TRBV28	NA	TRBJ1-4	CASLGGANEKLFF	TGTGCCAGCCTTGGGGGGGCTAATGAAAAACTGTTTTTT
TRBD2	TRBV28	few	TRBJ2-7	CASSLYWAETSGSPSYEQYF	TGTGCCAGCAGTTTATATTGGGCAGAGACTAGCGGGAGTCCCTCCTACGAGCAGTACTTC
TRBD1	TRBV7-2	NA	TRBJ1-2	CASSSGQGAANYGYTF	TGTGCCAGCAGCTCAGGACAGGGGGCGGCCAACTATGGCTACACCTTC
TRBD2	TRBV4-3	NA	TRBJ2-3	CASSQDALYGGGRAGNTDTQYF	TGCGCCAGCAGCCAAGATGCCCTCTACGGGGGCGGGAGGGCGGGGAACACAGATACGCAGTATTTT
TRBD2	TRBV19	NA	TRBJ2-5	CASSPGTNQETQYF	TGTGCCAGTAGCCCCGGGACTAATCAAGAGACCCAGTACTTC
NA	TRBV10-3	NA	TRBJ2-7	CAISSEPPPGEQYF	TGTGCCATCAGTAGCGAACCTCCCCCGGGCGAGCAGTACTTC
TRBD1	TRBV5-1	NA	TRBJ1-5	CASSPLGVQGADQPQHF	TGCGCCAGCAGCCCCCTGGGTGTCCAGGGGGCTGATCAGCCCCAGCATTTT
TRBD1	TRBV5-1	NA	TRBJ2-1	CASSPGQGISNEQFF	TGCGCCAGCAGCCCAGGACAGGGGATAAGCAATGAGCAGTTCTTC
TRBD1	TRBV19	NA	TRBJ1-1	CASSTAGTGGGWSTFF	TGTGCCAGTAGTACGGCCGGGACAGGGGGCGGGTGGAGCACTTTCTTT
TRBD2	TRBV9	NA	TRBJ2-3	CASSGRGLAGTDTQYF	TGTGCCAGCAGCGGACGGGGACTAGCGGGTACAGATACGCAGTATTTT
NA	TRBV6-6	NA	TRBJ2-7	CASSYSGHEQYF	TGTGCCAGCAGTTACTCGGGGCACGAGCAGTACTTC
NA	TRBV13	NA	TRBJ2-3	CASSQTDTQYF	TGTGCCAGCAGTCAAACAGATACGCAGTATTTT
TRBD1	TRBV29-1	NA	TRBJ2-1	CSVEDLDRGQSEQFF	TGCAGCGTTGAAGACCTGGACAGGGGGCAAAGTGAGCAGTTCTTC
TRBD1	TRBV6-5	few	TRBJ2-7	CASRTGTGGSEQYF	TGTGCCAGCAGGACCGGGACAGGGGGTAGCGAGCAGTACTTC